The 2 T cell receptor beta chains below all came from one sample that was sequenced in a study of human T cells and chemical hapten exposure. TCRdb reprocessed the RACE reads with MiXCR, giving one entry per CDR3 protein. The sample includes around 380,000 distinct CDR3 sequences, roughly 4.8% seen only once; the top ten take roughly 2.4%. Described time point: patch test 1, 2 weeks after DPC sensitization. Treatment specified: therapeutic diphenylcyclopropenone sensitization with weekly scalp DPC. This material consisted of whole blood, taken in connection with sensitization to the hapten diphenylcyclopropenone (DPC). These receptors all stem from a woman in her forties or fifties with alopecia areata. Some clones in this sample may be carry-over from other donors' samples.

This clonotype was seen only a few times. This chain connects TRBV28 to TRBJ1-1; possibly TRBD1 for D (5 bases). CDR1 MDHEN and CDR2 SYDVKM come from the germline V gene. V lost 2 bases, J lost 1 base, and 11 bases lay in between. This CDR3 has 15 amino acids. The CDR3 DNA is TGTGCCAGCAGTTTAGAGGCCGACAGGAACACTGAAGCTTTCTTT. Amino acid sequence: CASSLEADRNTEAFF.

Many counts were recorded for this clonotype. V gene TRBV29-1 combines with J gene TRBJ1-5; D is uncertain. The CDR3 covers 12 residues. The germline V gene has CDR1 SQVTM and CDR2 ANQGSEA. The germline V and J ends were trimmed by 4 bases and 4 bases, with 8 bases remaining between them. The CDR3 bases are TGCAGCGTTGCCGGGGTAAATCAGCCCCAGCATTTT. It translates to CSVAGVNQPQHF.